The clone carrying this T cell receptor (beta chain) was observed a few times. These data are taken from a study of human T cells and chemical hapten exposure. Trimming pared 0 bases from V and 3 bases from J, leaving 11 bases between. CDR1 MGHRA and CDR2 YSYEKL come from the germline V gene. This CDR3 has 15 amino acids. TCRdb ran MiXCR on the RACE reads and lists one entry per CDR3 protein. The sample consists of tens of thousands of distinct CDR3 sequences, about 11% of them appearing once. The sample's time point: pre-sensitization, week 0. Described treatment: therapeutic diphenylcyclopropenone sensitization with weekly scalp DPC.

Specimen: whole blood, collected in connection with sensitization to the hapten diphenylcyclopropenone (DPC). The clonotype originates from a man aged 30-40 years with alopecia areata. Some clones in this sample may be carry-over from other donors' samples. V usage is TRBV4-1 and J usage is TRBJ1-2; D not certain. CDR3 residues: CASSQDERIHYGYTF. The CDR3 DNA reads as TGCGCCAGCAGCCAAGATGAACGGATCCACTATGGCTACACCTTC.